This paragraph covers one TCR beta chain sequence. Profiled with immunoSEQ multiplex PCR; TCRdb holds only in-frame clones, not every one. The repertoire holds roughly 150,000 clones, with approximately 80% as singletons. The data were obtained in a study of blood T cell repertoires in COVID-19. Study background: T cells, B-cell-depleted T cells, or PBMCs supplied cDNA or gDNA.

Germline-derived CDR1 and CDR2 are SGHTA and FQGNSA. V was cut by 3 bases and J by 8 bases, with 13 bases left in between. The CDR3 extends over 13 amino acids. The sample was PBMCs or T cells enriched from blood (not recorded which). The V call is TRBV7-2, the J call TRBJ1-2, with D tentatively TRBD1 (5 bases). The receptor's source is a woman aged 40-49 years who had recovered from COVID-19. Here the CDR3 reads CASSFRQDKGYTF. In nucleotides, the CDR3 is TGTGCCAGCAGCTTTCGTCAGGACAAGGGCTACACCTTC.